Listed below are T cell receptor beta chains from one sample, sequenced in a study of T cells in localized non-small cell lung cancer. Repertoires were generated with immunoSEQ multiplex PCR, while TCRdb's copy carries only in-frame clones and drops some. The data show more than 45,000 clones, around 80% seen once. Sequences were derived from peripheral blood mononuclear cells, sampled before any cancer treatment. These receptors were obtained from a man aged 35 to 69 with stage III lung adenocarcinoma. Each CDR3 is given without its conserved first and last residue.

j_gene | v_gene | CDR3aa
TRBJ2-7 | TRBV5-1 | ASSFGLRDRVHEQY
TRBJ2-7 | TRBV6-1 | ASGDSTYEQY
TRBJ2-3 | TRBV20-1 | SAGRARTQY
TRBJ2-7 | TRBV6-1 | ASGRGQEYEQY
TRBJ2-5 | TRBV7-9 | ASSLIGQGQETQY
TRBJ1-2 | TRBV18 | ASSPSDGYT
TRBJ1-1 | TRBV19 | ASSISGEYTEAF
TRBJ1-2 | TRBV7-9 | ASSLVEGAFLLTYT
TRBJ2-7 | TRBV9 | ASSPLGGSYEQY
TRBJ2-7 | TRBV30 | AWSGGGEQY
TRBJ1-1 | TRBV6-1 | ASSHLVNTEAF
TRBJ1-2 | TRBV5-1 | ASNPGTGNYGYT
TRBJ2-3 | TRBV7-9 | ASSLSAGLDTQY
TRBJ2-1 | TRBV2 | ASSWTSRDNEQF
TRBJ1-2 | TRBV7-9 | ASSSVLDDYGYT
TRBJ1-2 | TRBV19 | ASSIAGRSGYGYT
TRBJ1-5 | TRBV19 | ASSRQADQPQH
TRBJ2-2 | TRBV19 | ASSKDRGETGELF
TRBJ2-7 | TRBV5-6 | ASSLAQTYEQY
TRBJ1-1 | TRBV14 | ASSQGGQGALTNTEAF
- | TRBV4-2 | ASSQSSSYEQY
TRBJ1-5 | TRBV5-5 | ASSWGELNQPQH
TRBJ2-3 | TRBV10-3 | AISGTATTDTQY
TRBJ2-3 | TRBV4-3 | ASSQDFASGGIADTQY
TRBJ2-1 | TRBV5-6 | ASSLVGGGHNEQF
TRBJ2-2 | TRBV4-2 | ASSQVGQGGGELF
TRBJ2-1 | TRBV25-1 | ASGGGEQF
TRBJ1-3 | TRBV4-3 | ASSQDVRGNTIY
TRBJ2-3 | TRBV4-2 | ASSPSGSTDTQY
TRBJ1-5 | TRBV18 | ASSSPGQPQH
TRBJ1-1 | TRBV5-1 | ASSLGVNTEAF
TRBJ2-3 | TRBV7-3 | ASSSGTSGIGTDTQY
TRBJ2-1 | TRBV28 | ASGSGGASYNEQF
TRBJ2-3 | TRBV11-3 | ASSLGRETAFTDTQY
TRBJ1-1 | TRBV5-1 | ASSLTGNMNTEAF
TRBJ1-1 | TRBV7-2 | ASSLGGRNTEAF
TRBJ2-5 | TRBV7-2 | ASSLRLVTNQETQY
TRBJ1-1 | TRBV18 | ASSPAEMNTEAF
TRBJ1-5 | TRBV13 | ASSSPFGGVSNQPQH
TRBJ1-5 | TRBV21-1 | ASSPERQGHSNQPQH
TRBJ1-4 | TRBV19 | ASSITQGKYNEKLF
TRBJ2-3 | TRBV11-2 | ASSLGVARQPTDTQY
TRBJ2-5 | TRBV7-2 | ASSLTATLGETQY
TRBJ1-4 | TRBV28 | ASSYGQGNEKLF
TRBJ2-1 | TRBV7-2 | ASSLWTGGNEQF
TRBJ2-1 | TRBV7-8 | VSSLVGSGKDNEQF
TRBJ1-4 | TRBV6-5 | ASSTTGVGNEKLF
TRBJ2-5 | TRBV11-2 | ASTPKLAGGGLTQY
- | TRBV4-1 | ASSPTRTSGSSDEQY
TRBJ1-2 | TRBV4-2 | ASSQDAAGGRLRYT
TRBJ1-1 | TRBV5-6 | ASSYPGLGTEAF
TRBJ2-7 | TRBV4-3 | ASSLGRGPAREQY
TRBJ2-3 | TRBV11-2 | ASSSGRADTQY
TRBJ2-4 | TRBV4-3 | ASSPIWDLAY